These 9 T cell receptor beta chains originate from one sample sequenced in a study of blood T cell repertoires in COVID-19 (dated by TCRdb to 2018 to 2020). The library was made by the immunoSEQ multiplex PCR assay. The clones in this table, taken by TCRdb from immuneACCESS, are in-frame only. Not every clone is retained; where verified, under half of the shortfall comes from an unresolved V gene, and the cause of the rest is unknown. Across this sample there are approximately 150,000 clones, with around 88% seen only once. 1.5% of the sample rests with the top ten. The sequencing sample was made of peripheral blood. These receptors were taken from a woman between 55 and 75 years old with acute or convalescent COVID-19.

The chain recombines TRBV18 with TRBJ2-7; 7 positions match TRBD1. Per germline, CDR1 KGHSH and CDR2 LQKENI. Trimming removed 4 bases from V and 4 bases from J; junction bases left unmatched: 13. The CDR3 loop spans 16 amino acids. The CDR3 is CASSRISGGKGYEQYF. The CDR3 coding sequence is TGTGCCAGCTCACGAATCTCAGGGGGAAAGGGTTACGAGCAGTACTTC.

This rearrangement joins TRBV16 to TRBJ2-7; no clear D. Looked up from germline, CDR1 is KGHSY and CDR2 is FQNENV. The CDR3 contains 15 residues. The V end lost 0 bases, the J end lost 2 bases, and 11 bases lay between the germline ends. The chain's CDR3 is CASSQSFRDTYEQYF. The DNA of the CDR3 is TGTGCCAGCAGCCAATCTTTCCGCGACACCTACGAGCAGTACTTC. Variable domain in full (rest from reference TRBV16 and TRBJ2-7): GEEVAQTPKHLVRGEGQKAKLYCAPIKGHSYVFWYQQVLKNEFKFLISFQNENVFDETGMPKERFSAKCLPNSPCSLEIQATKLEDSAVYFCASSQSFRDTYEQYFGPGTRLTVT.

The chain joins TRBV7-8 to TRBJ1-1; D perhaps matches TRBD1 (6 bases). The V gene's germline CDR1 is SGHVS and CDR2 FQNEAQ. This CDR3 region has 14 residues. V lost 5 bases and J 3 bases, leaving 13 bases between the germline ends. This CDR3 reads CASSQTTGYTEAFF. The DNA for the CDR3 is TGTGCCAGCAGCCAAACAACAGGGTACACTGAAGCTTTCTTT.

CDR3 bases: TGTGCCAGCAGCGTAGCGACAGGCCCTAACTATGGCTACACCTTC. The encoded protein is CASSVATGPNYGYTF. V gene TRBV9 combines with J gene TRBJ1-2, with D maybe TRBD1 (6 bases). The length of the CDR3 is 15 residues. Trimming removed 0 bases at V and 0 bases at J, with 9 bases between. CDR1 is SGDLS and CDR2 is YYNGEE in the germline V gene.

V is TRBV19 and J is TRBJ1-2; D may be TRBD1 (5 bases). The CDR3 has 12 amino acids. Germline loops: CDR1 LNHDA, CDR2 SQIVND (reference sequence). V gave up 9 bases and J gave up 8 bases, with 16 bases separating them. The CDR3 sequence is CARTYRFCGYTF. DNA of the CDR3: TGTGCCAGGACATACAGGTTCTGCGGCTACACCTTC.

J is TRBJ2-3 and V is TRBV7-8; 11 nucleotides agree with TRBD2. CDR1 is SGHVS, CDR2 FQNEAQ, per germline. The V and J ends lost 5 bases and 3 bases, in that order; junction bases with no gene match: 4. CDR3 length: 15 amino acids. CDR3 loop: CASSTTSGVTDTQYF. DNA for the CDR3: TGTGCCAGCAGCACGACTAGCGGGGTGACAGATACGCAGTATTTT. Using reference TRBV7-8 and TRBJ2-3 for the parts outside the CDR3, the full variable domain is GAGVSQSPRYKVAKRGQDVALRCDPISGHVSLFWYQQALGQGPEFLTYFQNEAQLDKSGLPSDRFFAERPEGSVSTLKIQRTQQEDSAVYLCASSTTSGVTDTQYFGPGTRLTVL.

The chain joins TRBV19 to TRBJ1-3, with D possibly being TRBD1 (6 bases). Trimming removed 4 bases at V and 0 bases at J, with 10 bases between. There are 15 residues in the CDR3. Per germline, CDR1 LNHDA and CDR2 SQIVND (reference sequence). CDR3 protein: CASSTDSNSGNTIYF. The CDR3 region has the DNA TGTGCCAGTAGTACGGACAGCAACTCTGGAAACACCATATATTTT.

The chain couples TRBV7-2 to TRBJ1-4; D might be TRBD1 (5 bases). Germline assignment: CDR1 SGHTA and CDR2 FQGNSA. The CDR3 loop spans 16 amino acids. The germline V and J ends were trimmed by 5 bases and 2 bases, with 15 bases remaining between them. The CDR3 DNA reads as TGTGCCAGCAGCGCACGAGCGCGGGGGACTAATGAAAAACTGTTTTTT. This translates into CASSARARGTNEKLFF.

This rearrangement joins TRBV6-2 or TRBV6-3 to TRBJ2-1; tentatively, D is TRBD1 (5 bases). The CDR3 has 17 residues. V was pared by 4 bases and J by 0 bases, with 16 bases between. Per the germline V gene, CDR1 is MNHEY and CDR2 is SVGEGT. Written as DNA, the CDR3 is TGTGCCAGCAGTTCCATTCGACAGTCTAGCTCCTACAATGAGCAGTTCTTC. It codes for CASSSIRQSSSYNEQFF.